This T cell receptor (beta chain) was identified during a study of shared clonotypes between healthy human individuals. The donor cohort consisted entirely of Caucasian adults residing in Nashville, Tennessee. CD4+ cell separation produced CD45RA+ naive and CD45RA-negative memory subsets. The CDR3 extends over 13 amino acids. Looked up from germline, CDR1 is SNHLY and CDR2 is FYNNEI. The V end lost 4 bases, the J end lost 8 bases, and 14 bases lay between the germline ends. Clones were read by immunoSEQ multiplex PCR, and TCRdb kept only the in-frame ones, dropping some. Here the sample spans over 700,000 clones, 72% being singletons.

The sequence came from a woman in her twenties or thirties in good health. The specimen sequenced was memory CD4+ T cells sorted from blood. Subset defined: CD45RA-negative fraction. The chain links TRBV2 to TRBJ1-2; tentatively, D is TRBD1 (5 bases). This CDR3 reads CASSAGFRRGYTF. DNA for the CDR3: TGTGCCAGCAGTGCAGGGTTTCGTCGCGGCTACACCTTC.